Given below is one T cell receptor (beta chain) in context. V trimming: 4 bases; J trimming: 7 bases; junction bases outside the gene matches: 14. The CDR3 contains 18 residues. From germline, CDR1 is SGHRS and CDR2 YFSETQ. The cDNA had a unique molecular identifier and a template-switch universal primer site. TCRdb reanalysed the 5' RACE reads using MiXCR and keeps one entry per CDR3 protein. The sample carries hundreds of thousands of distinct CDR3 sequences, roughly 18% recorded once. These data are taken from a study of identical twins. These data were also reused for a study on T cells expressing NK-cell markers.

The specimen was PBMCs. The chain carries TRBV5-1 and TRBJ2-1, with 13 nucleotides matching TRBD2. This clonotype was sampled from a young woman in good health. CDR3 loop: CASSKLAGGQNSMNEQFF. The CDR3, as DNA: TGCGCCAGCAGCAAACTAGCGGGGGGGCAGAATTCGATGAATGAGCAGTTCTTC.